The sequence of this TCR beta chain was determined in a study of T-cell reconstitution after alpha-beta-depleted transplantation in children. The sample holds many counts of this clonotype. Germline V CDR1 and CDR2: DFQATT, SNEGSKA (reference sequence). The V end was cut by 6 bases, the J end by 1 base, with 15 bases between. This CDR3 comprises 14 residues. TCRbeta library preparation incorporated unique molecular identifiers. A single record per CDR3 protein comes from TCRdb applying MiXCR to the PCR reads. The sample lists roughly 200,000 distinct CDR3 sequences, about 6.4% occurring once. V and J are TRBV20-1 and TRBJ1-2, with a tentative D call TRBD1 (6 bases). Sequenced here: PBMCs from the stem cell graft donor, sampled from the stem cell graft. This TCR derives from a human donor who donated a stem cell graft to a child with Wiskott-Aldrich syndrome. CDR3 in amino acids: CSAPQTGRNYGYTF. DNA of the CDR3: TGCAGTGCGCCTCAGACAGGCCGTAACTATGGCTACACCTTC.